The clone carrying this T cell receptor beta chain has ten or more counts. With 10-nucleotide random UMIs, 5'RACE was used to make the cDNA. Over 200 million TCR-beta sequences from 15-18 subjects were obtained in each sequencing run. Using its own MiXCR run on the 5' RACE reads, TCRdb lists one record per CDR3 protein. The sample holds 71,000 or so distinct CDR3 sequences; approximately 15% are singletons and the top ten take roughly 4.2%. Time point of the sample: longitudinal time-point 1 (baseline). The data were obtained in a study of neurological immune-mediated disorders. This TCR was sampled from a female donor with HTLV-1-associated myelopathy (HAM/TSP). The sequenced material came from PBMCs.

The CDR3 reads CASSQRGTGLNTEAFF. In DNA, the CDR3 is TGTGCCAGCAGTCAACGAGGGACAGGGTTGAACACTGAAGCTTTCTTT. The chain recombines TRBV28 with TRBJ1-1; 9 bases fit TRBD1. CDR3 length: 16 amino acids. V gave up 5 bases and J gave up 0 bases; unmatched junction bases: 7. Per the germline V gene, CDR1 is MDHEN and CDR2 is SYDVKM.